A selection of T cell receptor beta chains follows, all from one sample in a study of T cell repertoires and HLA-DP antigens. No cognate antigen is known for these TCRs. The repertoire was sequenced with immunoSEQ multiplex PCR; TCRdb's copy has only in-frame clones and lacks some. The table has more than 90,000 clones, 80% to 95% seen once. Sequencing was performed on CD4+ T cells from PBMCs. The receptors here all came from a woman in her late teens or twenties in good health and CMV-seronegative. Both conserved end residues are part of each CDR3. A D gene is named only where the DNA matches it firmly. Not all rows give a size; the values are once, few, many and, for expanded clones, a class.

J gene	V gene	D gene	clone size	CDR3 DNA	CDR3 protein
TRBJ2-1	TRBV6-6	.	.	TGTGCCAGCACCCCGCCGCAGACCAACAATGAGCAGTTCTTC	CASTPPQTNNEQFF
TRBJ1-2	TRBV9	.	.	TGTGCCAGCAGCGTAGACGACGGAATCTACACCTTC	CASSVDDGIYTF
TRBJ1-4	TRBV10-1	.	.	TGCGCCAGCAGTGAAGATGGCAGGTCAAATGAAAAACTGTTTTTT	CASSEDGRSNEKLFF
TRBJ1-1	TRBV29-1	TRBD1	.	TGCAGCGTGCGGACAGGGATGAACACTGAAGCTTTCTTT	CSVRTGMNTEAFF
TRBJ1-5	TRBV2	TRBD1	.	TGTGCCAGCAATCGACAGGGGACCGAGGCCCAGCCCCAGCATTTT	CASNRQGTEAQPQHF
TRBJ2-1	TRBV28	TRBD2	.	TGTGCCAGCAGTACGACTAGCGGGAGCCCATTAACGTACAATGAGCAGTTCTTC	CASSTTSGSPLTYNEQFF
TRBJ1-5	TRBV19	.	.	TGTGCCAGTAGTATAGGAGGGATTGGCAATCAGCCCCAGCATTTT	CASSIGGIGNQPQHF
TRBJ2-7	TRBV27	.	.	TGTGCCAGCAGTCCTCAATGGCAATCCTACGAGCAGTACTTC	CASSPQWQSYEQYF
TRBJ2-7	TRBV28	TRBD1	once	TGTGCCAGCAGTAACGTACAGGGGTTGTACGAGCAGTACTTC	CASSNVQGLYEQYF
TRBJ1-1	TRBV7-9	TRBD1	.	TGTGCCAGCAGCTTAGGACAGGGTGCGACTGAAGCTTTCTTT	CASSLGQGATEAFF
TRBJ1-1	TRBV4-1	TRBD1	.	TGCGCCAGCAGCCAAGGGACAGGGGCGGGGAGGAACACTGAAGCTTTCTTT	CASSQGTGAGRNTEAFF
TRBJ1-1	TRBV28	.	few	TGTGCCAGCAGTTTTCTGTTCGGGTCCAACACTGAAGCTTTCTTT	CASSFLFGSNTEAFF
TRBJ2-3	TRBV5-4	.	.	TGTGCCAGCAGCTTGGTGGGGCAAGGCACAGATACGCAGTATTTT	CASSLVGQGTDTQYF
TRBJ1-4	TRBV19	.	once	TGTGCCAGTAACATGGGTGAAAAACTGTTTTTT	CASNMGEKLFF
TRBJ2-5	TRBV9	TRBD1	.	TGTGCCAGCAGCGTCTCCGGGACAGGGGATCGGCAGACCCAGTACTTC	CASSVSGTGDRQTQYF
TRBJ2-3	TRBV29-1	TRBD2	.	TGCAGCGTTGAAGAACGGACTAGCGGGAGGGATACAGATACGCAGTATTTT	CSVEERTSGRDTDTQYF
TRBJ2-5	TRBV29-1	.	.	TGCAGCGTTGTGGGATTTTCCGACTTCAACCACAAAGAGACCCAGTACTTC	CSVVGFSDFNHKETQYF
TRBJ2-3	TRBV2	TRBD2	.	TGTGCCAGCAGTAAGACTAGCGAGAGGACAGATACGCAGTATTTT	CASSKTSERTDTQYF
TRBJ2-3	TRBV5-4	.	.	TGTGCCAGCAGCTTGCCATTGGGGTACGGCACAGATACGCAGTATTTT	CASSLPLGYGTDTQYF
TRBJ2-5	TRBV10-3	TRBD2	.	TGTGCCATCAGTGAGTCGAAGTCTAGCGGGAGCGGCCAGTACTTC	CAISESKSSGSGQYF
TRBJ2-7	TRBV28	TRBD2	.	TGTGCCAGCACCCGACTAGCGGGAGGAACCTACGAGCAGTACTTC	CASTRLAGGTYEQYF
TRBJ2-3	TRBV19	TRBD1	.	TGTGCCAGTAGTATAGACACAGGGGGAGATACGCAGTATTTT	CASSIDTGGDTQYF
TRBJ2-7	TRBV7-8	.	.	TGTGCCAGCAGCCCGACTTTCTCCTACGAGCAGTACTTC	CASSPTFSYEQYF
TRBJ2-7	TRBV28	.	.	TGTGCCAGCACCTCGAGGGACGAGCAGTACTTC	CASTSRDEQYF
TRBJ2-5	TRBV7-2	.	.	TGTGCCAGCAGCCCAGATACGGGACAAGAGACCCAGTACTTC	CASSPDTGQETQYF
TRBJ2-7	TRBV30	.	.	TGTGCCTGGAGTGTACACAGTACTCTACGAGAGCAGTACTTC	CAWSVHSTLREQYF
TRBJ1-5	TRBV5-5	TRBD1	.	TGTGCCAGCAGTCACCGGGACAGGGAGATCAATCAGCCCCAGCATTTT	CASSHRDREINQPQHF